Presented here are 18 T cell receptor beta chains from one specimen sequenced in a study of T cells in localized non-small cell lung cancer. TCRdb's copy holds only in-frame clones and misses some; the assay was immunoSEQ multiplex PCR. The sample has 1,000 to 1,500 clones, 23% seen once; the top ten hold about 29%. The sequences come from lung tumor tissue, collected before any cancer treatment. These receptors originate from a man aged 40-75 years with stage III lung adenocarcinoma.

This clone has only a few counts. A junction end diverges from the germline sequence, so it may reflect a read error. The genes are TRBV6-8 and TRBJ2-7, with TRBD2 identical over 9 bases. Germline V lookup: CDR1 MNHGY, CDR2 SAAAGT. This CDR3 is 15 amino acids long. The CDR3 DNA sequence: TGTGCCATCAGTGTCGGGACTAGCCGCCCCTACGAGCAGTACTTC. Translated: CAISVGTSRPYEQYF.

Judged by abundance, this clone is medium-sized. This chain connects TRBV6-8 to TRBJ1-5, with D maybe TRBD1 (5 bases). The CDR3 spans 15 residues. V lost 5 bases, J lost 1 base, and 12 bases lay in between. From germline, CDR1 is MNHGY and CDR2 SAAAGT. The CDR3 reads CASSVLGASNQPQHF. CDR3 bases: TGTGCCAGCAGTGTTCTCGGGGCAAGCAATCAGCCCCAGCATTTT.

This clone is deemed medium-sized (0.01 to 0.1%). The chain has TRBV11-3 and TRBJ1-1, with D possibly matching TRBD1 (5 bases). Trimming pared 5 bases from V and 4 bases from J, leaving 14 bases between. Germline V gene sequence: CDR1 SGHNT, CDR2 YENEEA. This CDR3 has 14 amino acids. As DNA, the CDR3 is TGTGCCAGCAGCCAAGTCGGGGGGACCACTGAAGCTTTCTTT. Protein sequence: CASSQVGGTTEAFF.

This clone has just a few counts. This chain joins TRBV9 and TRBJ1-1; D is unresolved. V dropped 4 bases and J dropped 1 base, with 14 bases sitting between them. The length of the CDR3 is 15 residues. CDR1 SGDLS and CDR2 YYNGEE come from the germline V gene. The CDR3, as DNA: TGTGCCAGCAGCAGTCCGGTTTTGGGGAACACTGAAGCTTTCTTT. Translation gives CASSSPVLGNTEAFF.

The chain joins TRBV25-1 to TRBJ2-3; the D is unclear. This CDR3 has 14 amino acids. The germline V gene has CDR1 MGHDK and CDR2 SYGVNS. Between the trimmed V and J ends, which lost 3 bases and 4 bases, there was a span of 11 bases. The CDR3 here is CASSEEGSSDTQYF. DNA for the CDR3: TGTGCCAGCAGTGAGGAAGGGTCTTCAGATACGCAGTATTTT.

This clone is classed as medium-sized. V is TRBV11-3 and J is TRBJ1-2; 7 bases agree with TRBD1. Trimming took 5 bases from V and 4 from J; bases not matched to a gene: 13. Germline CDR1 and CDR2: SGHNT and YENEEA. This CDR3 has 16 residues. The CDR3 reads CASSPSLTGLSYGYTF. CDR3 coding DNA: TGTGCCAGCAGCCCTTCGTTGACAGGGTTAAGCTATGGCTACACCTTC.

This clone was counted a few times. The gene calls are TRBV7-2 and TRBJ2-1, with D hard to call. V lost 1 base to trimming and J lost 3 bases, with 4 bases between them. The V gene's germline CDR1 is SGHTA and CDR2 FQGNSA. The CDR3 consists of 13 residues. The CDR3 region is CASSLVGYNEQFF. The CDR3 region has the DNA TGTGCCAGCAGCTTAGTCGGCTACAATGAGCAGTTCTTC.

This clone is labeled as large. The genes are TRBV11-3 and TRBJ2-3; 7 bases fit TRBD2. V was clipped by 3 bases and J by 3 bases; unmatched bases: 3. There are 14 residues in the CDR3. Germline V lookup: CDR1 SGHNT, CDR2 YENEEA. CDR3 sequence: CASSLVGGTDTQYF. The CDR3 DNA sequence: TGTGCCAGCAGCTTGGTGGGAGGGACAGATACGCAGTATTTT.

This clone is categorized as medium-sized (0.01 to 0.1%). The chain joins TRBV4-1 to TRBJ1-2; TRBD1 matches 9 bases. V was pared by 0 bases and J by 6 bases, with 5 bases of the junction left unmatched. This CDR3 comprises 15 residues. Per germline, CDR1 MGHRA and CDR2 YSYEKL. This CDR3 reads CASSQDPGTGNGYTF. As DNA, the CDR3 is TGCGCCAGCAGCCAAGACCCCGGGACAGGGAATGGCTACACCTTC.

The CDR3 protein is CASSSVILGEETQYF. The CDR3 nucleotides are TGTGCCAGCAGTTCCGTGATATTGGGGGAAGAGACCCAGTACTTC. The genes are TRBV11-3 and TRBJ2-5, with D perhaps assigned TRBD1 or TRBD2 (5 bases each). Trimming removed 6 bases at V and 3 bases at J, with 17 bases between. In germline, CDR1 is SGHNT, CDR2 YENEEA. This CDR3 region has 15 residues.

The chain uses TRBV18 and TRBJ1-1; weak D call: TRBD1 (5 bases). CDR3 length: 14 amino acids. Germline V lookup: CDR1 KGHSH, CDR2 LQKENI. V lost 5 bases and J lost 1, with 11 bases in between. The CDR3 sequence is CASSGAFGNTEAFF. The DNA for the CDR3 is TGTGCCAGCTCAGGGGCATTCGGGAACACTGAAGCTTTCTTT.

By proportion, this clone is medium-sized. CDR3 coding DNA: TGTGCCAGCAGCTTGGGGGCAGGTTTCCGACATACGCAGTATTTT. Translation: CASSLGAGFRHTQYF. The chain is built from TRBV11-3 and TRBJ2-3, with D tentatively TRBD1 (6 bases). The CDR3 consists of 15 residues. Trimming pared 3 bases from V and 7 bases from J, leaving 17 bases between. Looked up from germline, CDR1 is SGHNT and CDR2 is YENEEA.

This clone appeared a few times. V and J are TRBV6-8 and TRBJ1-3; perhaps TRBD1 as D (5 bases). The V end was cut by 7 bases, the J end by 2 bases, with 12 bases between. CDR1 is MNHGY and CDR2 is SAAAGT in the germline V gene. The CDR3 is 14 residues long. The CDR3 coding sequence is TGTGCCAGCAACCTAGGGACCGCTGGAAACACCATATATTTT. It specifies CASNLGTAGNTIYF.

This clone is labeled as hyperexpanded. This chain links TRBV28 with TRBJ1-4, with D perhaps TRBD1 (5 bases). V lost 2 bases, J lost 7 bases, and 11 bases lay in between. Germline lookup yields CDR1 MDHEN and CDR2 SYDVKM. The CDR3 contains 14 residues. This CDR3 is CASSLRDWGEKLFF. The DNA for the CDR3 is TGTGCCAGCAGTTTAAGGGACTGGGGTGAAAAACTGTTTTTT.

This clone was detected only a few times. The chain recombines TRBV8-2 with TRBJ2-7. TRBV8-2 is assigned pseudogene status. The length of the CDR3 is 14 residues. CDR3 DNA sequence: TGTGCCAGCAGACCCCTTTTAAGCCCCTACGAGCAGTACTTC. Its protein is CASRPLLSPYEQYF.

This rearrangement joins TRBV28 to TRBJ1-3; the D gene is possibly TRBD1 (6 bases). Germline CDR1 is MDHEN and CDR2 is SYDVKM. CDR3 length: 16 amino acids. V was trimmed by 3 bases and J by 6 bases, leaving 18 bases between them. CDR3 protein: CASSFWGAERENTIYF. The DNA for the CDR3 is TGTGCCAGCAGTTTCTGGGGGGCGGAAAGGGAAAACACCATATATTTT.

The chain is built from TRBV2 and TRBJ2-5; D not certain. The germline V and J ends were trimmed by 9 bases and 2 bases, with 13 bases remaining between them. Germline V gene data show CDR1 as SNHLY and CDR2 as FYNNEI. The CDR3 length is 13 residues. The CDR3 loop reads CASFRAVQETQYF. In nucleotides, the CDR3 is TGTGCCAGTTTCAGAGCAGTACAAGAGACCCAGTACTTC.

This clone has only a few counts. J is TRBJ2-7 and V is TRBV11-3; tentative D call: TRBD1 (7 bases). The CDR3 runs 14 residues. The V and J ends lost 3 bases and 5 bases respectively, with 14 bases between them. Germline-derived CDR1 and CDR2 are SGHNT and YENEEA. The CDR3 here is CASSFGGGFNEQYF. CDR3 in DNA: TGTGCCAGCAGCTTTGGAGGGGGCTTTAACGAGCAGTACTTC.